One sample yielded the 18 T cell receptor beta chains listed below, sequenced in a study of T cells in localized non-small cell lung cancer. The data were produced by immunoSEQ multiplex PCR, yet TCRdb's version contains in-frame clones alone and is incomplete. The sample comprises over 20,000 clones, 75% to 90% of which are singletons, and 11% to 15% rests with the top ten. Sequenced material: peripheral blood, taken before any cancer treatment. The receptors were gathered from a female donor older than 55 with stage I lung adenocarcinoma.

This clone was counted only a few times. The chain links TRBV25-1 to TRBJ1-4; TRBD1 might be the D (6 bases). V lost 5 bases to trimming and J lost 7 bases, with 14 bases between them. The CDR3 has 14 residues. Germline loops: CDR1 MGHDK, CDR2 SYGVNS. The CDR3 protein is CASSRGSGSEKLFF. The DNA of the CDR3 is TGTGCCAGCAGTAGGGGGTCAGGGAGTGAAAAACTGTTTTTT.

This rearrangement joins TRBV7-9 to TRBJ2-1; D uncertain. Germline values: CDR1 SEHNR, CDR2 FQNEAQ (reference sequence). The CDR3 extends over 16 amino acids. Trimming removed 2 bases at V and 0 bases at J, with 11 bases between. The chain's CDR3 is CASSLRVRTSYNEQFF. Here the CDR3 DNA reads TGTGCCAGCAGCTTAAGGGTTCGCACCTCCTACAATGAGCAGTTCTTC.

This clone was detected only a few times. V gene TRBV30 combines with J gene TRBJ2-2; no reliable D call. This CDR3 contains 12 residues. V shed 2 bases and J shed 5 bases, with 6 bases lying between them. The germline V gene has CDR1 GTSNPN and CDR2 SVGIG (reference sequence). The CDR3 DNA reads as TGTGCCTGGAGTCCCGGAACCGGGGAGCTGTTTTTT. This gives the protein CAWSPGTGELFF.

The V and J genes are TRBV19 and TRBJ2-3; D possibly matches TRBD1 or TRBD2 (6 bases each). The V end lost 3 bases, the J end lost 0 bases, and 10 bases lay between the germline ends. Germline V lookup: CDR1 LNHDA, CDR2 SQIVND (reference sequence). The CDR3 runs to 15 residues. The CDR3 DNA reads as TGTGCCAGTAGTATGGAGGGGGTGAGCACAGATACGCAGTATTTT. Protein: CASSMEGVSTDTQYF.

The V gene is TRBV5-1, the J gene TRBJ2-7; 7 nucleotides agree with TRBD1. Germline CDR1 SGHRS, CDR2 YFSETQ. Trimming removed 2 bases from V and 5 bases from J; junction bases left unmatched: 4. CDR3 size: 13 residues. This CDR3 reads CASSFTGVNEQYF. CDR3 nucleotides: TGCGCCAGCAGCTTTACAGGGGTCAACGAGCAGTACTTC.

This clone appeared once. The CDR3 loop reads CATSRGTDGGYTF. Written as DNA, the CDR3 is TGTGCCACCAGCAGGGGGACAGACGGTGGCTACACCTTC. The chain carries TRBV15 and TRBJ1-2; 7 nucleotides align to TRBD1. This CDR3 comprises 13 residues. Germline V gene lookup returns CDR1 LNHNV and CDR2 YYDKDF (reference sequence). V trimming: 3 bases; J trimming: 7 bases; junction bases outside the gene matches: 5.

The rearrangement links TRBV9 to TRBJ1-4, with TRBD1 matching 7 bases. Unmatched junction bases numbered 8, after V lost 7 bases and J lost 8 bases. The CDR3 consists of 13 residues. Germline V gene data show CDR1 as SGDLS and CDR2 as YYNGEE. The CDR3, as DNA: TGTGCCAGCTCTCGACAGGGAGAGGAAAAACTGTTTTTT. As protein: CASSRQGEEKLFF.

Here the CDR3 DNA reads TGTGCCATCAGCGGGACTGAAGTTTCCCTGGGCAATCAGCCCCAGCATTTT. Its translation is CAISGTEVSLGNQPQHF. The chain combines TRBV10-3 with TRBJ1-5; maybe TRBD1 (5 bases). The V end was cut by 6 bases, the J end by 2 bases, with 20 bases between. The germline gives CDR1 ENHRY, CDR2 SYGVKD. This CDR3 contains 17 residues.

The CDR3 protein is CASSRHALQGGRGNTIYF. CDR3 nucleotide sequence: TGCGCCAGCAGCCGCCACGCCCTACAGGGAGGCAGGGGGAACACCATATATTTT. The V and J genes are TRBV4-1 and TRBJ1-3; 7 bases line up with TRBD1. CDR3 size: 18 residues. The germline V gene encodes CDR1 MGHRA and CDR2 YSYEKL. V gave up 4 bases and J gave up 7 bases; unmatched junction bases: 19.

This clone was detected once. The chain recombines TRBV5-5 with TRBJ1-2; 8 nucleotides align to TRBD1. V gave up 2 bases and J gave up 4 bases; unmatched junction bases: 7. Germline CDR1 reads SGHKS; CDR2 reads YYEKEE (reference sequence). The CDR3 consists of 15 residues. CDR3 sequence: CASSFRTGSFYGYTF. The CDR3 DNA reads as TGTGCCAGCAGCTTCAGGACAGGGTCCTTCTATGGCTACACCTTC.

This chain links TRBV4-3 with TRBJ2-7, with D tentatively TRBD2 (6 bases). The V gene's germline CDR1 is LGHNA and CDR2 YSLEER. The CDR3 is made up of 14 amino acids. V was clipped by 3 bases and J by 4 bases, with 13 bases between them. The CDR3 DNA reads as TGCGCCAGCAGCCAGGGACTGGACAATTACGAGCAGTACTTC. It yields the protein CASSQGLDNYEQYF.

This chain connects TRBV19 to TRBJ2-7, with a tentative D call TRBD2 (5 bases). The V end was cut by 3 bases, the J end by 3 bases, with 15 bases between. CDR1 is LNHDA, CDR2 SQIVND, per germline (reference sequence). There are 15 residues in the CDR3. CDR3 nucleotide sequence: TGTGCCAGTAGTATCTCCCTAGCTTCATACTACGAGCAGTACTTC. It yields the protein CASSISLASYYEQYF.

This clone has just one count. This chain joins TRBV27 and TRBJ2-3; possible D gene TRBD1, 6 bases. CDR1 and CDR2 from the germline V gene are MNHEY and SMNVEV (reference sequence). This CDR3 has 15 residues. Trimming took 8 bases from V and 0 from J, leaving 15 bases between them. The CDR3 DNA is TGTGCCAGCCTCAAAAGGGACACTAGCACAGATACGCAGTATTTT. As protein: CASLKRDTSTDTQYF.

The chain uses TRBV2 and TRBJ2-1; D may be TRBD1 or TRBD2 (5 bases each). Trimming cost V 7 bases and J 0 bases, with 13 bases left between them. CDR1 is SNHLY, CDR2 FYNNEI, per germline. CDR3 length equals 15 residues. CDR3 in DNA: TGTGCCAGCATCGTGGGGACGAGCTCCTACAATGAGCAGTTCTTC. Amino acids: CASIVGTSSYNEQFF.

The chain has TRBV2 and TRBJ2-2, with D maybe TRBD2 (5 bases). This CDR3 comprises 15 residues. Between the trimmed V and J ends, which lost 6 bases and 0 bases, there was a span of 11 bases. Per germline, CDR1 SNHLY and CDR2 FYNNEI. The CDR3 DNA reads TGTGCCAGCAGGAAGGCGGGCCCGAACACCGGGGAGCTGTTTTTT. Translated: CASRKAGPNTGELFF.

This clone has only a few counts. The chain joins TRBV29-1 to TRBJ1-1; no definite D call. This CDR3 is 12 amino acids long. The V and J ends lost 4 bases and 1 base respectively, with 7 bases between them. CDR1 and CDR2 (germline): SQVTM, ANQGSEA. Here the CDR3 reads CSVVDTNTEAFF. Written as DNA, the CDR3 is TGCAGCGTTGTAGATACGAACACTGAAGCTTTCTTT.

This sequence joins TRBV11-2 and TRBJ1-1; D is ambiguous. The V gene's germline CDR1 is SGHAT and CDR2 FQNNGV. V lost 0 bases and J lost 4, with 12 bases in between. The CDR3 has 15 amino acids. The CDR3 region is CASSLDSRGITEAFF. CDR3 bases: TGTGCCAGCAGCTTAGATTCGAGAGGAATCACTGAAGCTTTCTTT.

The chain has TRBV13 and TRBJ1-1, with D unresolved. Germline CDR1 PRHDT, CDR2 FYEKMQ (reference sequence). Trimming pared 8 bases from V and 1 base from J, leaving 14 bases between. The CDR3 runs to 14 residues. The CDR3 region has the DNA TGTGCCAGCGTCCGATATGCAGGGAACACTGAAGCTTTCTTT. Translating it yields CASVRYAGNTEAFF.